The rows below give T cell receptor beta chains drawn from one sample of a study of shared clonotypes between healthy human individuals. The table came from immunoSEQ multiplex PCR; TCRdb's copy has only in-frame clones and leaves some out. This sample carries approximately 1,500,000 clones, roughly 96% of them seen once, and the ten largest clones take about 1.2%. What was sequenced was naive CD4+ T cells sorted from blood. The receptors here all came from a man between 25 and 39 years old in good health. Each CDR3 is given with its conserved first and last residue. The order of the fields is clone size, CDR3 length, V gene, D gene, J gene, CDR3 protein, CDR3 DNA. D genes are given only for firm matches. The size field is filled for only some rows; it gives once, few, many or a size class.

clone size: .
CDR3 length: 13
V gene: TRBV30
D gene: TRBD1
J gene: TRBJ1-1
CDR3 protein: CAWRAQGEWEAFF
CDR3 DNA: TGTGCCTGGAGGGCACAGGGGGAGTGGGAAGCTTTCTTT

clone size: .
CDR3 length: 14
V gene: TRBV29-1
D gene: TRBD2
J gene: TRBJ2-1
CDR3 protein: CSVTQLAGGNEQFF
CDR3 DNA: TGCAGCGTTACCCAACTAGCGGGAGGCAATGAGCAGTTCTTC

clone size: .
CDR3 length: 15
V gene: TRBV9
D gene: .
J gene: TRBJ2-2
CDR3 protein: CASSVAGANTGELFF
CDR3 DNA: TGTGCCAGCAGCGTAGCGGGAGCTAACACCGGGGAGCTGTTTTTT

clone size: .
CDR3 length: 15
V gene: TRBV5-1
D gene: TRBD1
J gene: TRBJ2-1
CDR3 protein: CASSPSVGQINEQFF
CDR3 DNA: TGCGCCAGCAGCCCCTCTGTGGGACAGATCAATGAGCAGTTCTTC

clone size: .
CDR3 length: 16
V gene: TRBV4-3
D gene: .
J gene: TRBJ2-7
CDR3 protein: CASSRGYRDNSYEQYF
CDR3 DNA: TGCGCCAGCAGCCGAGGCTACCGGGACAACTCCTACGAGCAGTACTTC

clone size: .
CDR3 length: 18
V gene: TRBV5-4
D gene: TRBD2
J gene: TRBJ2-1
CDR3 protein: CASSLGQGTSGRYNEQFF
CDR3 DNA: TGTGCCAGCAGCTTGGGCCAGGGGACTAGCGGGAGATACAATGAGCAGTTCTTC

clone size: .
CDR3 length: 15
V gene: TRBV19
D gene: .
J gene: TRBJ2-3
CDR3 protein: CASSIGRISTDTQYF
CDR3 DNA: TGTGCCAGTAGTATTGGGCGGATTAGCACAGATACGCAGTATTTT

clone size: once
CDR3 length: 13
V gene: TRBV28
D gene: TRBD2
J gene: TRBJ2-7
CDR3 protein: CASSKLAGGEQYF
CDR3 DNA: TGTGCCAGCAGCAAATTAGCGGGGGGCGAGCAGTACTTC

clone size: .
CDR3 length: 17
V gene: TRBV4-2
D gene: .
J gene: TRBJ2-1
CDR3 protein: CASSQEGDSPIYNEQFF
CDR3 DNA: TGTGCCAGCAGCCAGGAGGGGGACTCGCCCATATACAATGAGCAGTTCTTC

clone size: .
CDR3 length: 13
V gene: TRBV5-1
D gene: .
J gene: TRBJ2-7
CDR3 protein: CASSLVPTQEQYF
CDR3 DNA: TGCGCCAGCAGCTTGGTTCCCACACAGGAGCAGTACTTC

clone size: .
CDR3 length: 15
V gene: TRBV7-9
D gene: TRBD2
J gene: TRBJ2-7
CDR3 protein: CASSPREVVTYEQYF
CDR3 DNA: TGTGCCAGCAGCCCCCGGGAGGTCGTCACCTACGAGCAGTACTTC

clone size: .
CDR3 length: 14
V gene: TRBV6-1
D gene: TRBD1
J gene: TRBJ2-5
CDR3 protein: CASSEGTGKETQYF
CDR3 DNA: TGTGCCAGCAGTGAAGGGACAGGGAAAGAGACCCAGTACTTC

clone size: .
CDR3 length: 15
V gene: TRBV4-1
D gene: TRBD2
J gene: TRBJ2-3
CDR3 protein: CASSQDRGDTDTQYF
CDR3 DNA: TGCGCCAGCAGCCAAGATCGGGGGGACACAGATACGCAGTATTTT

clone size: .
CDR3 length: 16
V gene: TRBV5-1
D gene: .
J gene: TRBJ2-3
CDR3 protein: CASSLATGLSTDTQYF
CDR3 DNA: TGCGCCAGCAGCTTGGCGACGGGACTCAGCACAGATACGCAGTATTTT

clone size: .
CDR3 length: 13
V gene: TRBV7-2
D gene: .
J gene: TRBJ2-7
CDR3 protein: CASSSSSGYEQYF
CDR3 DNA: TGTGCCAGCAGCTCATCTAGTGGCTACGAGCAGTACTTC

clone size: .
CDR3 length: 17
V gene: TRBV10-1
D gene: .
J gene: TRBJ1-1
CDR3 protein: CASSQNAGWGMNTEAFF
CDR3 DNA: TGCGCCAGCAGCCAAAATGCGGGGTGGGGAATGAACACTGAAGCTTTCTTT

clone size: .
CDR3 length: 14
V gene: TRBV19
D gene: .
J gene: TRBJ2-7
CDR3 protein: CASSPGDGPYEQYF
CDR3 DNA: TGTGCCAGTAGCCCAGGGGACGGCCCCTACGAGCAGTACTTC